This TCR beta chain was captured in a study of T cells in Graves' hyperthyroidism and ophthalmopathy. Diagnosis rested on symptoms, serum thyroxine and TRAb, thyroid ultrasound, and orbital computed tomography. In the case of this clonotype: A clone one base away is much larger, so this may be a read error.

The germline V gene encodes CDR1 MNHNS and CDR2 SASEGT. This CDR3 has 14 residues. Amplified regions were TCR beta CDR3 sequences from RNA transcripts. During a first-round RT-PCR of the TCR CDR3, the HTBI primer set was used. TCRdb re-analysed the multiplex PCR reads in MiXCR, keeping a single row per CDR3 protein. The table lists more than 500,000 distinct CDR3 sequences, roughly 15% of them singletons. The V call is TRBV6-1, the J call TRBJ2-2; D might be TRBD2 (6 bases). The origin of this receptor is a woman in her forties with Graves' hyperthyroidism. The sequenced material came from blood. Here the CDR3 reads CASMMTRRSGELSF. The CDR3 coding sequence is TGTGCCAGCATGATGACTCGCAGGTCGGGGGAGCTGTCTTTT.